This T cell receptor (beta chain) is drawn from a study of blood T cell repertoires in COVID-19. Overall study context: Acute and convalescent COVID-19 specimens originated in the United States, Italy and Spain. In each case, the material was cDNA or gDNA derived from T cells, B-cell-depleted T cells, or PBMCs.

CDR1 is SGHAT and CDR2 is FQDESV in the germline V gene (reference sequence). Trimming pared 5 bases from V and 3 bases from J, leaving 10 bases between. This CDR3 is built from 13 residues. Measured with immunoSEQ multiplex PCR; TCRdb has only the in-frame clones, and not every one. The sample lists 200,000 to 250,000 clones, roughly 83% seen once, with approximately 7.4% in the top ten. The chain carries TRBV11-1 and TRBJ1-2; D ambiguous. Sequencing used peripheral blood. The origin of this receptor is a woman between 50 and 59 years old with acute or convalescent COVID-19. DNA of the CDR3: TGTGCCAGCAGCCCGGGTTCGGACTATGGCTACACCTTC. Translated: CASSPGSDYGYTF.